The 22 T cell receptor beta chains given below trace back to one sample, sequenced in a study of PD-L1 blockade in urothelial cancer. Sequencing used immunoSEQ multiplex PCR; TCRdb keeps in-frame clones, though not all of them. The data show almost 50,000 clones, with about 86% seen just once and around 3.2% held by the top ten. Time point meaning: pretreatment peripheral blood. Sequencing used PBMCs, obtained around atezolizumab (anti-PD-L1) treatment. These receptors all stem from a man in his 70s with urothelial cancer.

The chain uses TRBV18 and TRBJ1-2, with TRBD1 matching 10 bases. V lost 6 bases to trimming and J lost 4 bases; unmatched junction nucleotides: 8. CDR3 size: 15 residues. Germline CDR1 KGHSH, CDR2 LQKENI. This CDR3 is CASSPDRGQGYGYTF. The CDR3 DNA reads TGTGCCAGCTCGCCTGACAGGGGGCAGGGCTATGGCTACACCTTC.

The rearrangement links TRBV28 to TRBJ1-1; D uncertain. Germline lookup yields CDR1 MDHEN and CDR2 SYDVKM. The CDR3 is made up of 14 amino acids. Trimming left V 3 bases short and J 1 base short, with 9 bases between. This CDR3 is CASSFFSGNTEAFF. DNA for the CDR3: TGTGCCAGCAGTTTTTTTTCCGGGAACACTGAAGCTTTCTTT.

The chain combines TRBV28 with TRBJ1-2, with D possibly matching TRBD1 (6 bases). Germline lookup yields CDR1 MDHEN and CDR2 SYDVKM. V was shortened by 6 bases and J by 1 base, with 15 bases between the two germline ends. The CDR3 is made up of 15 amino acids. CDR3 DNA sequence: TGTGCCAGCAGACCTGGGGGGGCTGATAACTATGGCTACACCTTC. This encodes CASRPGGADNYGYTF.

This rearrangement joins TRBV28 to TRBJ1-2, with D maybe TRBD1 (5 bases). The germline gives CDR1 MDHEN, CDR2 SYDVKM. V was pared by 6 bases and J by 4 bases, with 18 bases between. The CDR3 loop spans 15 amino acids. The CDR3 DNA follows: TGTGCCAGCAGCCTCGCGGAGGGGCTGACCTATGGCTACACCTTC. This gives the protein CASSLAEGLTYGYTF.

This chain joins TRBV30 and TRBJ1-1, with D perhaps matching TRBD1 (6 bases). CDR1 GTSNPN and CDR2 SVGIG come from the germline V gene (reference sequence). The length of the CDR3 is 13 residues. Trimming shortened V by 2 bases and J by 4 bases, and 11 bases separated the two germline ends. CDR3 DNA sequence: TGTGCCTGGAGTTTGGGGGCGAGCACTGAAGCTTTCTTT. This translates into CAWSLGASTEAFF.

J is TRBJ2-2 and V is TRBV15; TRBD2 agrees at 13 bases. The germline V gene has CDR1 LNHNV and CDR2 YYDKDF (reference sequence). Germline trimming cut 0 bases from V and 6 bases from J; bases unmatched to any gene: 13. CDR3 length equals 20 residues. CDR3 amino acids: CATSRDRGTATSGRAGELFF. The CDR3 DNA follows: TGTGCCACCAGCAGAGATCGAGGGACAGCTACTAGCGGGAGGGCCGGGGAGCTGTTTTTT. Supplemented by reference TRBV15 and TRBJ2-2, the full variable domain reads DAMVIQNPRYQVTQFGKPVTLSCSQTLNHNVMYWYQQKSSQAPKLLFHYYDKDFNNEADTPDNFQSRRPNTSFCFLDIRSPGLGDTAMYLCATSRDRGTATSGRAGELFFGEGSRLTVL.

This sequence joins TRBV6-1 and TRBJ1-5; D not resolved. Germline CDR1 MNHNS, CDR2 SASEGT. The CDR3 covers 15 residues. V was pared by 4 bases and J by 1 base, with 11 bases between. The CDR3 region has the DNA TGTGCCAGCAGTGCTGGTAGTACGAGCAATCAGCCCCAGCATTTT. Its translation: CASSAGSTSNQPQHF.

CDR3 protein: CASKMRANYGYTF. CDR3 nucleotides: TGTGCCAGCAAGATGCGGGCTAACTATGGCTACACCTTC. This sequence joins TRBV28 and TRBJ1-2; no firm D call. V was clipped by 7 bases and J by 0 bases, with 9 bases between them. Looked up from germline, CDR1 is MDHEN and CDR2 is SYDVKM. There are 13 residues in the CDR3.

The chain uses TRBV28 and TRBJ2-2; 7 bases are shared with TRBD1. V lost 10 bases, J lost 4 bases, and 12 bases stayed unmatched. CDR3 length: 15 residues. Per germline, CDR1 MDHEN and CDR2 SYDVKM. The CDR3 sequence: CATTSGQVSTGELFF. The CDR3 DNA reads TGTGCCACCACCTCTGGACAGGTTAGCACCGGGGAGCTGTTTTTT.

This clone was observed a single time. The chain has TRBV28 and TRBJ1-4; 7 bases agree with TRBD1. The CDR3 is 15 amino acids. The germline gives CDR1 MDHEN, CDR2 SYDVKM. The J segment lost 1 base and the V segment lost 5 bases, leaving 4 bases of the junction unmatched. CDR3 region: CASSPQGQTNEKLFF. The CDR3 region has the DNA TGTGCCAGCAGTCCACAGGGGCAAACTAATGAAAAACTGTTTTTT.

This clone is medium-sized (0.01 to 0.1%) by share. CDR3 nucleotide sequence: TGTGCCAGCAGCGTAGCCCTTGGCGGGAAGTACAATGAGCAGTTCTTC. Protein: CASSVALGGKYNEQFF. This chain uses TRBV9 with TRBJ2-1; weak D call: TRBD2 (6 bases). The V gene's germline CDR1 is SGDLS and CDR2 YYNGEE. The CDR3 is 16 amino acids. The ends were cut back, 0 bases at V and 4 bases at J, with 14 bases in the middle.

The chain recombines TRBV29-1 with TRBJ2-1; no definite D call. Germline loops: CDR1 SQVTM, CDR2 ANQGSEA. This CDR3 is built from 14 residues. V was shortened by 2 bases and J by 4 bases, with 12 bases between the two germline ends. CDR3: CSVELLMQYNEQFF. CDR3 in DNA: TGCAGCGTTGAACTCCTTATGCAGTACAATGAGCAGTTCTTC.

This clone showed up just once. V is TRBV19 and J is TRBJ2-3, with 8 bases lining up with TRBD1. Germline values: CDR1 LNHDA, CDR2 SQIVND (reference sequence). Trimming took 5 bases from V and 2 from J; bases not matched to a gene: 6. The CDR3 is 15 amino acids. The CDR3 protein is CASSPRDRTTDTQYF. In nucleotides, the CDR3 is TGTGCCAGTAGTCCCCGGGACAGGACCACAGATACGCAGTATTTT.

This chain connects TRBV7-3 to TRBJ2-1; maybe TRBD2 (6 bases). V was trimmed by 6 bases and J by 1 base, leaving 10 bases between them. Per germline, CDR1 SGHTA and CDR2 FQGTGA. The length of the CDR3 is 14 residues. The CDR3 coding sequence is TGTGCCAGCAGTTCCGGGACTTCCTACAATGAGCAGTTCTTC. Amino acid sequence: CASSSGTSYNEQFF. The full variable domain, rest sourced from reference TRBV7-3 and TRBJ2-1, is GAGVSQTPSNKVTEKGKYVELRCDPISGHTALYWYRQSLGQGPEFLIYFQGTGAADDSGLPNDRFFAVRPEGSVSTLKIQRTERGDSAVYLCASSSGTSYNEQFFGPGTRLTVL.

The count of this clone is one. This rearrangement joins TRBV7-2 to TRBJ2-5; D not resolved. The CDR3 is made up of 15 amino acids. Germline CDR1 is SGHTA and CDR2 is FQGNSA. Trimming cost V 2 bases and J 0 bases, with 10 bases left between them. CDR3 amino acids: CASSLIPGYQETQYF. The CDR3 nucleotides read TGTGCCAGCAGCTTAATTCCAGGTTACCAAGAGACCCAGTACTTC.

The J gene is TRBJ2-1, the V gene TRBV6-4; a weak D match, TRBD2 (6 bases). This CDR3 spans 15 amino acids. The germline CDR1 and CDR2 sequences are MRHNA and SNTAGT. Trimming shortened V by 3 bases and J by 3 bases, and 12 bases separated the two germline ends. Written as DNA, the CDR3 is TGTGCCAGCAGTGAGGAGGGGCAGGGCTACAATGAGCAGTTCTTC. Encoded protein: CASSEEGQGYNEQFF.

The chain joins TRBV27 to TRBJ1-2, with D possibly being TRBD1 (6 bases). Germline lookup yields CDR1 MNHEY and CDR2 SMNVEV (reference sequence). CDR3 length: 14 residues. The V end lost 10 bases, the J end lost 8 bases, and 23 bases lay between the germline ends. The CDR3 is CATKRDTPDYGYTF. The CDR3, as DNA: TGTGCCACCAAGCGGGACACCCCGGATTACGGCTACACCTTC.

The chain employs TRBV10-3 and TRBJ2-1, with 9 bases identical to TRBD2. There are 16 residues in the CDR3. The V segment lost 8 bases and the J segment 7 bases; nucleotides outside the gene matches: 15. Germline CDR1 reads ENHRY; CDR2 reads SYGVKD. CDR3 region: CAIRGEAGGKRNEQFF. CDR3 nucleotides: TGTGCCATCCGGGGGGAAGCGGGGGGCAAGAGGAATGAGCAGTTCTTC.

V gene TRBV29-1 combines with J gene TRBJ1-3; TRBD1 matches 8 bases. J gave up 2 bases and V 0 bases, and 3 bases lay outside the gene matches. This CDR3 has 15 residues. Germline V gives CDR1 SQVTM, CDR2 ANQGSEA. The CDR3 spells CSVEDLTGAGNTIYF. The CDR3 nucleotides read TGCAGCGTTGAAGACCTGACAGGGGCTGGAAACACCATATATTTT.

The rearrangement uses TRBV19 and TRBJ1-1, with TRBD1 as a possible D gene (6 bases). Germline CDR1 is LNHDA and CDR2 is SQIVND (reference sequence). With 6 bases removed from V and 4 bases from J, the gap between germline ends came to 12 bases. CDR3 length: 13 residues. DNA for the CDR3: TGTGCCAGTAGCTTTTCAGGGGTCACTGAAGCTTTCTTT. Its protein product is CASSFSGVTEAFF.

The V gene is TRBV4-3, the J gene TRBJ2-2, with TRBD2 identical over 10 bases. The CDR3 totals 15 residues. Germline-derived CDR1 and CDR2 are LGHNA and YSLEER. J gave up 3 bases and V 4 bases, and 2 bases lay outside the gene matches. The CDR3 loop is CASSRGLADTGELFF. CDR3 nucleotides: TGCGCCAGCAGCCGCGGACTAGCGGACACCGGGGAGCTGTTTTTT.

The chain links TRBV7-2 to TRBJ2-7, with D maybe TRBD1 (5 bases). Germline loops: CDR1 SGHTA, CDR2 FQGNSA. The CDR3 sequence is 14 residues long. Trimming stripped 0 bases from V and 3 bases from J, with 9 bases between. The CDR3 DNA reads TGTGCCAGCAGCTTAGCGCGGCAGGGCTACGAGCAGTACTTC. Amino acids: CASSLARQGYEQYF. Combining the CDR3 with reference TRBV7-2 and TRBJ2-7 gives the whole variable domain GAGVSQSPSNKVTEKGKDVELRCDPISGHTALYWYRQSLGQGLEFLIYFQGNSAPDKSGLPSDRFSAERTGGSVSTLTIQRTQQEDSAVYLCASSLARQGYEQYFGPGTRLTVT.